This T cell receptor (beta chain) was retrieved from a study of cytomegalovirus exposure and HLA in healthy donors. CDR3 length: 14 amino acids. Germline-derived CDR1 and CDR2 are LNHDA and SQIVND (reference sequence). The J segment lost 4 bases and the V segment lost 3 bases, leaving 5 bases of the junction unmatched. Whole-study findings and limits: In a later analysis, at a false discovery rate of 0.05, roughly 17,000 TCR beta sequences matched HLA alleles.

Only a few counts were recorded for this clone. Its specificity is unknown. The PCR ran on 60 Vbeta and 13 Jbeta primers. Sequenced by immunoSEQ multiplex PCR; TCRdb stores in-frame clones only, minus some. The sample contains about 190,000 clones, approximately 86% of which appear only once. The chain employs TRBV19 and TRBJ2-5, with 7 bases that match TRBD2. The receptor was derived from a woman between 18 and 29 years old in good health and CMV-seronegative. Sequenced sample: PBMCs. CDR3: CASSMGGRGETQYF. The DNA of the CDR3 is TGTGCCAGTAGTATGGGCGGGAGAGGAGAGACCCAGTACTTC.